This entry lists 2 T cell receptor beta chains sequenced from one sample in a study of cytomegalovirus exposure and HLA in healthy donors. 13 Jbeta primers and 60 Vbeta primers were used for the PCR. Clones were sequenced by immunoSEQ multiplex PCR, and TCRdb holds only the in-frame ones, with some missing. Here the sample spans just under 65,000 clones, around 77% being singletons. Material for sequencing was PBMCs. These receptors all stem from a woman aged 30 to 39 in good health and CMV-seronegative.

The V call is TRBV5-1, the J call TRBJ2-3; D is uncertain. Germline CDR1 and CDR2: SGHRS and YFSETQ. The CDR3 contains 14 residues. With 0 bases removed from V and 5 bases from J, the gap between germline ends came to 10 bases. CDR3 sequence: CASSLAEVGDTQYF. For the CDR3, the DNA is TGCGCCAGCAGCTTGGCCGAGGTAGGAGATACGCAGTATTTT.

The J gene is TRBJ1-1, the V gene TRBV29-1; 9 bases agree with TRBD1. This CDR3 has 16 residues. V lost 4 bases, J lost 6 bases, and 15 bases stayed unmatched. The V gene's germline CDR1 is SQVTM and CDR2 ANQGSEA. As DNA, the CDR3 is TGCAGCGTTGGGGGTACCGGGACAGGGTTTTTCGCTGAAGCTTTCTTT. Amino acid sequence: CSVGGTGTGFFAEAFF. Drawing the rest from reference TRBV29-1 and TRBJ1-1, the complete variable domain is SAVISQKPSRDICQRGTSLTIQCQVDSQVTMMFWYRQQPGQSLTLIATANQGSEATYESGFVIDKFPISRPNLTFSTLTVSNMSPEDSSIYLCSVGGTGTGFFAEAFFGQGTRLTVV.